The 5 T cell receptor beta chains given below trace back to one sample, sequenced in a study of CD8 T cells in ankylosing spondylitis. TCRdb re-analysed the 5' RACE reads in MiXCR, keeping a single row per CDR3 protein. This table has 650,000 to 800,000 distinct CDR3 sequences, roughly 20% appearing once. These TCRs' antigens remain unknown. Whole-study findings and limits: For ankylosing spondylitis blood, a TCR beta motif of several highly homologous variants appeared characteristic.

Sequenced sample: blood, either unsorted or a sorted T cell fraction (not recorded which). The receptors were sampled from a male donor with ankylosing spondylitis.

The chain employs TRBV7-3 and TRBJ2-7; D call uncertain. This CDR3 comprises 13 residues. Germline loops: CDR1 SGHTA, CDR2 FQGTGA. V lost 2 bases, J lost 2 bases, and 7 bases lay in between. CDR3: CASSLQATYEQYF. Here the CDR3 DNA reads TGTGCCAGCAGCTTACAGGCTACCTACGAGCAGTACTTC.

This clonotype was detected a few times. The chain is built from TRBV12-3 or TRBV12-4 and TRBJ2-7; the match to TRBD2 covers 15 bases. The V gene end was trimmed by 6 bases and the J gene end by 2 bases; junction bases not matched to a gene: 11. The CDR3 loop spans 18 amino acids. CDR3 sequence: CASSPGLAGGREAYEQYF. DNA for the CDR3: TGTGCCAGCAGCCCGGGACTAGCGGGAGGTCGGGAGGCCTACGAGCAGTACTTC.

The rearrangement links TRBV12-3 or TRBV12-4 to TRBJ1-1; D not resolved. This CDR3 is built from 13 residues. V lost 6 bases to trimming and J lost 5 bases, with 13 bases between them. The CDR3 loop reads CASSPSEGTEAFF. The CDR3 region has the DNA TGTGCCAGCAGCCCGTCTGAAGGGACTGAAGCTTTCTTT.

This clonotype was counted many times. In DNA, the CDR3 is TGCAGTGCTAGAGATTTCATGACTAATGAGCAGTTCTTC. Protein: CSARDFMTNEQFF. The chain uses TRBV20-1 and TRBJ2-1; D is unresolved. The V and J ends lost 0 bases and 7 bases respectively, with 10 bases between them. Germline lookup yields CDR1 DFQATT and CDR2 SNEGSKA (reference sequence). The CDR3 has 13 residues.

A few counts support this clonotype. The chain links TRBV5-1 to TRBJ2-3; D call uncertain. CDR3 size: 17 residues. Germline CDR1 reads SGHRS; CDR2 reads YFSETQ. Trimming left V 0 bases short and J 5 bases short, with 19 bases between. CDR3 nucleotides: TGCGCCAGCAGCTTGGTTGGGCAGCCGCAAGGGATAGATACGCAGTATTTT. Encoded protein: CASSLVGQPQGIDTQYF.